This T cell receptor (beta chain) was sequenced for a study of blood T cell repertoires in COVID-19. The CDR3 is made up of 14 amino acids. Germline V gene data show CDR1 as MNHEY and CDR2 as SVGAGI. The V end was cut by 5 bases, the J end by 1 base, with 11 bases between. Repertoires were generated with immunoSEQ multiplex PCR, while TCRdb's copy carries only in-frame clones and drops some. The sample includes roughly 100,000 clones, 75% to 90% seen only once; the top ten take around 11%. Specimen: peripheral blood. The TCR comes from a human donor in a cohort sampled during active COVID-19. The V and J genes are TRBV6-5 and TRBJ1-1; D is uncertain. This chain's CDR3 is CASSLNVANTEAFF. DNA for the CDR3: TGTGCCAGCAGTCTTAATGTAGCGAACACTGAAGCTTTCTTT.